These 9 T cell receptor beta chains came from one sample sequenced in a study of spatial heterogeneity in lung cancer. Each CDR3 protein gets one entry after TCRdb re-called the 5' RACE reads with MiXCR. The sample includes roughly 75,000 distinct CDR3 sequences, 10% to 15% of them seen just once. Noted time point: sample taken at primary tumor resection. Without sorting, whole RNA was sequenced from tumor, nontumor lung or frozen PBMC. The specimen comprised PBMCs, sampled at surgery. These receptor sequences come from a male donor with early-stage non-small cell lung cancer.

This clonotype showed up just a few times. The chain is built from TRBV29-1 and TRBJ2-1, with a weak D call TRBD2 (5 bases). The CDR3 contains 14 residues. Trimming pared 5 bases from V and 8 bases from J, leaving 19 bases between. Germline lookup yields CDR1 SQVTM and CDR2 ANQGSEA. CDR3 DNA sequence: TGCAGCGTTTTTGGCCCCGTCGGGGAGCATGAGCAGTTCTTC. It translates to CSVFGPVGEHEQFF.

This clonotype was observed a few times. The chain recombines TRBV28 with TRBJ2-3, with TRBD1 matching 8 bases. The CDR3 totals 16 residues. In germline, CDR1 is MDHEN, CDR2 SYDVKM. The V gene end was trimmed by 3 bases and the J gene end by 5 bases; junction bases not matched to a gene: 10. The CDR3 reads CASSFFGQGGGDTQYF. CDR3 in DNA: TGTGCCAGCAGTTTCTTCGGACAGGGCGGTGGAGATACGCAGTATTTT.

By share, this clonotype counts as medium-sized (0.01 to 0.1%). The gene calls are TRBV27 and TRBJ2-1; 9 bases fit TRBD2. Germline V gene sequence: CDR1 MNHEY, CDR2 SMNVEV (reference sequence). J lost 1 base, V lost 4 bases, and 5 bases had no gene match. The CDR3 has 16 residues. The CDR3 bases are TGTGCCAGCAGTTCGCTCCTAGCGGGATCCTACAATGAGCAGTTCTTC. It encodes CASSSLLAGSYNEQFF.

In its sample, this clonotype was seen many times. This chain joins TRBV6-6 and TRBJ2-7, with 8 positions matching TRBD1. Germline V gene data show CDR1 as MNHNY and CDR2 as SVGAGI (reference sequence). V trimming: 7 bases; J trimming: 6 bases; junction bases outside the gene matches: 14. This CDR3 has 15 residues. The DNA of the CDR3 is TGTGCCAGCACCCTTGCCCAGACAGGGGAGGCCGAGCAGTACTTC. It translates to CASTLAQTGEAEQYF.

J is TRBJ2-1 and V is TRBV9; no clear D. Germline CDR1 is SGDLS and CDR2 is YYNGEE. There are 16 residues in the CDR3. V was clipped by 0 bases and J by 2 bases, with 12 bases between them. CDR3 region: CASSVAGPNAYNEQFF. CDR3 in DNA: TGTGCCAGCAGCGTAGCTGGGCCCAATGCCTACAATGAGCAGTTCTTC.

This clonotype appeared a few times. The rearrangement links TRBV12-3 or TRBV12-4 to TRBJ2-7, with 11 bases aligning to TRBD1. The CDR3 loop spans 15 amino acids. Unmatched junction bases numbered 9, after V lost 6 bases and J lost 5 bases. The CDR3, as DNA: TGTGCCAGCAGCTTTTGGGACAGGGGGATGAACGAGCAGTACTTC. It encodes CASSFWDRGMNEQYF.

This clonotype has a handful of counts. The rearrangement uses TRBV7-9 and TRBJ1-2; TRBD1 aligns across 9 bases. This CDR3 region has 14 residues. V lost 7 bases to trimming and J lost 1 base; unmatched junction nucleotides: 4. Germline CDR1 and CDR2: SEHNR and FQNEAQ (reference sequence). In nucleotides, the CDR3 is TGTGCCAGCACCCGGGACAGGGATAACTATGGCTACACCTTC. Protein product: CASTRDRDNYGYTF.

This clonotype has just a few counts. The rearrangement uses TRBV9 and TRBJ2-3, with TRBD2 matching 9 bases. CDR3 length equals 18 residues. In germline, CDR1 is SGDLS, CDR2 YYNGEE. With 6 bases clipped from V and 2 bases from J, the junction kept 16 bases outside the gene matches. CDR3 DNA: TGTGCCAGCAACCCCTTAGGCTCGACTAGCGGCTTCACAGATACGCAGTATTTT. It codes for CASNPLGSTSGFTDTQYF.

The rearrangement uses TRBV10-3 and TRBJ2-3, with D maybe TRBD1 (6 bases). CDR1 is ENHRY, CDR2 SYGVKD, per germline. The CDR3 is 12 amino acids. V dropped 4 bases and J dropped 5 bases, with 7 bases sitting between them. The CDR3 loop reads CAISGTEDTQYF. The CDR3 region has the DNA TGTGCCATCAGTGGGACAGAAGATACGCAGTATTTT.